This T cell receptor beta chain stems from a study of OX40 agonist ivuxolimab in advanced cancers. Study context: Every patient in dose escalation had hepatocellular carcinoma, melanoma, renal cell or head and neck cancer. Study-wide points: On average, a greater number of expanded clones characterised CD8+ T cells relative to CD4+. Not determined was the antigen specificity of the expanded peripheral T cells.

Germline V gives CDR1 SGHRS, CDR2 YFSETQ. With 4 bases clipped from V and 3 bases from J, the junction kept 6 bases outside the gene matches. This CDR3 region has 14 residues. On this clone itself: Its antigen is currently unknown.

Profiled with immunoSEQ multiplex PCR; TCRdb holds only in-frame clones, not every one. The table lists around 41,000 clones, 85% to 90% of them singletons. The sequence came from an adult with an advanced solid tumor such as melanoma, head and neck, liver or kidney cancer. The chain joins TRBV5-1 to TRBJ2-7, with TRBD1 matching over 8 bases. The input for sequencing was CD4+ or CD8+ T cells sorted from blood, taken in a trial of the OX40 agonist ivuxolimab. The CDR3 DNA is TGCGCCAGCAGCCCCCAGGGGGCCCTCTACGAGCAGTACTTC. Translation gives CASSPQGALYEQYF.